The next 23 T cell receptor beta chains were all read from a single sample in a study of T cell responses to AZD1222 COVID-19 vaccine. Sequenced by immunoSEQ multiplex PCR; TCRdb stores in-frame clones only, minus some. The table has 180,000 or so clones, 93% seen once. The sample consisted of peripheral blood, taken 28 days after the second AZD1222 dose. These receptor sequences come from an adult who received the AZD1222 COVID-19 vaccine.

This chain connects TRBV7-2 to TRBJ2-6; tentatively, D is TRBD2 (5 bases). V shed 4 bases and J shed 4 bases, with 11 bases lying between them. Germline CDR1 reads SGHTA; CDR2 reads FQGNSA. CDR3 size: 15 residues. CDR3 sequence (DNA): TGTGCCAGCAGCTGGGTGGACTGGGGGGCCAACGTCCTGACTTTC. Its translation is CASSWVDWGANVLTF. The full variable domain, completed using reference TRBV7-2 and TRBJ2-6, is GAGVSQSPSNKVTEKGKDVELRCDPISGHTALYWYRQSLGQGLEFLIYFQGNSAPDKSGLPSDRFSAERTGGSVSTLTIQRTQQEDSAVYLCASSWVDWGANVLTFGAGSRLTVL.

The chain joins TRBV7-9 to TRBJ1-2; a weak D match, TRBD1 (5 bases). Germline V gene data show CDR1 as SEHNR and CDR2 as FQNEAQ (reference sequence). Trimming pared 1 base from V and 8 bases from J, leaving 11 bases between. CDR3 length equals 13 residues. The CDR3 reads CASSLGQRSGYTF. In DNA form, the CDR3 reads TGTGCCAGCAGCTTAGGACAGCGCTCAGGCTACACCTTC.

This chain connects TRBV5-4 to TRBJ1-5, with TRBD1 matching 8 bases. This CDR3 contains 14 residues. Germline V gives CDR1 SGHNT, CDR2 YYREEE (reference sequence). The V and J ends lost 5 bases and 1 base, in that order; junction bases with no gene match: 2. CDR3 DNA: TGTGCCAGCAGTAGGACAGGGAGCAATCAGCCCCAGCATTTT. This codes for CASSRTGSNQPQHF. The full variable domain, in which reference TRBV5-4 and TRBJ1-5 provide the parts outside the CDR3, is ETGVTQSPTHLIKTRGQQVTLRCSSQSGHNTVSWYQQALGQGPQFIFQYYREEENGRGNFPPRFSGLQFPNYSSELNVNALELDDSALYLCASSRTGSNQPQHFGDGTRLSIL.

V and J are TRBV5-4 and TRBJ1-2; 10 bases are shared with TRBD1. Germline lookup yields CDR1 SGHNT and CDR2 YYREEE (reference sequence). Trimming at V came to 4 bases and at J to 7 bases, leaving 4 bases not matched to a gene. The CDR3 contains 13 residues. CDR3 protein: CASSHDRGPGYTF. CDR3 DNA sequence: TGTGCCAGCAGCCACGACAGGGGGCCTGGCTACACCTTC.

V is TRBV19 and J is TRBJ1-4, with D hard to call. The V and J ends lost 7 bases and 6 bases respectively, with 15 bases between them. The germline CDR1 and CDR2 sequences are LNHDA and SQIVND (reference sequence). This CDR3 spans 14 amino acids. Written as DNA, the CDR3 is TGTGCCAGTAATGGTAGGCGGGCGGATGAAAAACTGTTTTTT. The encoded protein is CASNGRRADEKLFF.

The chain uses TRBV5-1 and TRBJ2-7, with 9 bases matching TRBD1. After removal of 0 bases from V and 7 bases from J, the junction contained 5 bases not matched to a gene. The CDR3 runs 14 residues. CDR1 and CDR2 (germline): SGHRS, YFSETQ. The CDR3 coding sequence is TGCGCCAGCAGCTTGGCGGACAGGGGCCCTGAGCAGTACTTC. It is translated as CASSLADRGPEQYF.

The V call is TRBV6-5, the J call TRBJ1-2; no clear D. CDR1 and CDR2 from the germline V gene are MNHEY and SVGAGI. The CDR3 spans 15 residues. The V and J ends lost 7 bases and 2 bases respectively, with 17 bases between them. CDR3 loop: CASTLSRNQNYGYTF. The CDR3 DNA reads TGTGCCAGCACCCTTAGCCGTAACCAAAACTATGGCTACACCTTC.

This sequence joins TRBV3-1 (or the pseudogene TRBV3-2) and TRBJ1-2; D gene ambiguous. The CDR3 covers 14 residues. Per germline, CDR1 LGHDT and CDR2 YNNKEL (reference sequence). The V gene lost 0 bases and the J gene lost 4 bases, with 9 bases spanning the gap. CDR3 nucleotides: TGTGCCAGCAGCCAAGATCCGGGCATCTATGGCTACACCTTC. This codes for CASSQDPGIYGYTF.

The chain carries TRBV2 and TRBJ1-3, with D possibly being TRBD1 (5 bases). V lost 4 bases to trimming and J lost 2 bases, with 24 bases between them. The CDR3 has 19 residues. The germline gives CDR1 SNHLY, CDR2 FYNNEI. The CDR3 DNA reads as TGTGCCAGCAGTGCATTCGGGACTTCTCTTAGCCGACCTGGAAACACCATATATTTT. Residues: CASSAFGTSLSRPGNTIYF.

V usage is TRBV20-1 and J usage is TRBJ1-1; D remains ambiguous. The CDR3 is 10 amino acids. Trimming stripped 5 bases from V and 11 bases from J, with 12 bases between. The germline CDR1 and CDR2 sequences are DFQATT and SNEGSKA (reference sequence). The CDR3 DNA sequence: TGCAGTGCTGCGGAAGGAGTGGCTTTCTTT. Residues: CSAAEGVAFF.

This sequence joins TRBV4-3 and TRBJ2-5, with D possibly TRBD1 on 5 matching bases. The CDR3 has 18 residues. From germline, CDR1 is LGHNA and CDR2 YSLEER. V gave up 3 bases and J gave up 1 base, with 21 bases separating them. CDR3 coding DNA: TGCGCCAGCAGCCAGCAACTCCCCACTACCAGGGTCCAAGAGACCCAGTACTTC. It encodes CASSQQLPTTRVQETQYF.

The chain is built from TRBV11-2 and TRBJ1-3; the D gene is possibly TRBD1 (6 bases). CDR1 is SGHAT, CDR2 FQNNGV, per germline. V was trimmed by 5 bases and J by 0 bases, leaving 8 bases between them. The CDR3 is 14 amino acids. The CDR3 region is CASSVQGSGNTIYF. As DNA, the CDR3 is TGTGCCAGCAGCGTACAGGGCTCTGGAAACACCATATATTTT.

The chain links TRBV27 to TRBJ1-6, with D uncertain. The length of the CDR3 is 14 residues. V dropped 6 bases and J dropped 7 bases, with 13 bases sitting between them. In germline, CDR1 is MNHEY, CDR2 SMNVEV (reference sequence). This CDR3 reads CASSKWQENSPLHF. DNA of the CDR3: TGTGCCAGCAGCAAGTGGCAGGAAAATTCACCCCTCCACTTT.

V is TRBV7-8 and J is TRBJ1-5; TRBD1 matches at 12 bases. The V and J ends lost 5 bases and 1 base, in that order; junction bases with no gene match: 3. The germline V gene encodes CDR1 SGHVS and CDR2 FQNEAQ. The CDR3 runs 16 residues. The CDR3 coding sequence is TGTGCCAGCAGCGCTGGGACAGGGGGCAGCAATCAGCCCCAGCATTTT. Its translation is CASSAGTGGSNQPQHF.

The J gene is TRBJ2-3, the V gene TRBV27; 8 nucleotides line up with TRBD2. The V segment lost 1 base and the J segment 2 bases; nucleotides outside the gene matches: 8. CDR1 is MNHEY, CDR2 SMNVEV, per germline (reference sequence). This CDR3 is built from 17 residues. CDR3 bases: TGTGCCAGCAGTTTATTGCCGAGCGGGGGCCTCACAGATACGCAGTATTTT. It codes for CASSLLPSGGLTDTQYF.

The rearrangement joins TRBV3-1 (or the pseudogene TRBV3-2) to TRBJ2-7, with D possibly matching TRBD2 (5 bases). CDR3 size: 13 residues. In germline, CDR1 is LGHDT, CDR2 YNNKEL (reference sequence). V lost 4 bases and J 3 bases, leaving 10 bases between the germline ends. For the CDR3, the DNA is TGTGCCAGCAGCCGAGAGGGTAACTACGAGCAGTACTTC. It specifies CASSREGNYEQYF.

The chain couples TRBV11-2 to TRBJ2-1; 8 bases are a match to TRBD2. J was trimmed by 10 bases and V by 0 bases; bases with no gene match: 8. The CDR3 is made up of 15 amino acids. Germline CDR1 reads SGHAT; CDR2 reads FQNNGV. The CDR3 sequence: CASSLEGYSGVEQFF. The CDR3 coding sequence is TGTGCCAGCAGCTTAGAGGGTTATAGCGGGGTAGAGCAGTTCTTC.

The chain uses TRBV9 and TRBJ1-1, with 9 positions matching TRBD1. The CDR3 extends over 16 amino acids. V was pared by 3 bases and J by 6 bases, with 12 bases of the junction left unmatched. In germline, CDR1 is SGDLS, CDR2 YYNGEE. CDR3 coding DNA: TGTGCCAGCAGCGGCGCGGGACAGGGAGTTCTGGCTGAAGCTTTCTTT. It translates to CASSGAGQGVLAEAFF.

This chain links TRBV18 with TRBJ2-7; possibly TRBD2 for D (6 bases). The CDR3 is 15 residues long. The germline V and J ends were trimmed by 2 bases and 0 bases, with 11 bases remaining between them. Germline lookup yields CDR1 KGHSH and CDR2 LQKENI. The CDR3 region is CASSPGTGISYEQYF. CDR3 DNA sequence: TGTGCCAGCTCACCAGGGACTGGCATCTCCTACGAGCAGTACTTC.

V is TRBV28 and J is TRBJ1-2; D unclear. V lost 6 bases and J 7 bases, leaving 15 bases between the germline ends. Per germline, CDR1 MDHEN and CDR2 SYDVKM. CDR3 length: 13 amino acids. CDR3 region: CASRTPGFSGYTF. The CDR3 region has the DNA TGTGCCAGCAGGACCCCCGGGTTCAGTGGCTACACCTTC.

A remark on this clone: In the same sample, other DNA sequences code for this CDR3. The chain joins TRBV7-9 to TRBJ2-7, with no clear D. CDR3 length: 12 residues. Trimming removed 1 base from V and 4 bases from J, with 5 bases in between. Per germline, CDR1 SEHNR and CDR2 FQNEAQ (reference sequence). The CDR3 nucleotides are TGTGCCAGCAGCTTAGGACAATACGAGCAGTACTTC. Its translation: CASSLGQYEQYF.

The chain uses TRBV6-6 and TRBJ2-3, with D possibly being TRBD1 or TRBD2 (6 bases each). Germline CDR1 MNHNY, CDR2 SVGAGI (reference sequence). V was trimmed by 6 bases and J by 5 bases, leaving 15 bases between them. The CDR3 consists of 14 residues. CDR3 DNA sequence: TGTGCCAGCAGCCCGAGGGGGGCGGAAGATACGCAGTATTTT. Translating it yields CASSPRGAEDTQYF.

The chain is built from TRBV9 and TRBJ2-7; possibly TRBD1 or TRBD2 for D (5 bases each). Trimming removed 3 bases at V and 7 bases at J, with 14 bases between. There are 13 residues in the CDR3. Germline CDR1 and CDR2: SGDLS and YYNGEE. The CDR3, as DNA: TGTGCCAGCAGCGCCGTGGGGGTCGGGGAGCAGTACTTC. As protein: CASSAVGVGEQYF.